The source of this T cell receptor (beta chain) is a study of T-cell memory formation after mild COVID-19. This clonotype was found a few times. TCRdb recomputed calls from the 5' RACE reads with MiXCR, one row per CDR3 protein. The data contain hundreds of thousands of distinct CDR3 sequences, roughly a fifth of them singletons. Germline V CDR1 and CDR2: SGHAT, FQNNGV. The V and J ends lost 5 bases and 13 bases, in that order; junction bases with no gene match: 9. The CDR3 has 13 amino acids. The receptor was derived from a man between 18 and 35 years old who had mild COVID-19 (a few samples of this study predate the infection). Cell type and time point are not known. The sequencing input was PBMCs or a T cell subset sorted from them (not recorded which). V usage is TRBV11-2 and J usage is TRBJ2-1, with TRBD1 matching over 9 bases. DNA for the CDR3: TGTGCCAGCAGCAGGACAGGGGATCTTGGCCAGTTCTTC. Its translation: CASSRTGDLGQFF.